This is a list of T cell receptor beta chains from one sample in a study of T cell repertoires in cytomegalovirus infection. TCRdb used MiXCR to reprocess the reads, holding one entry per CDR3 protein. Counted here are around 360,000 distinct CDR3 sequences, around a third occurring once; the ten biggest clones make up roughly 12%. What these receptors recognize is not known. The sample in question was cultured PBMCs, obtained from culture after CMV antigen stimulation. Every receptor here comes from a human donor in good health (CMV status not recorded). Some clones in this sample may be carry-over from other donors' samples. Both conserved end residues are part of each CDR3. The order of the fields is J gene, D gene, clone size, V gene, CDR3 DNA, CDR3 protein. A D gene is named only where the DNA matches it firmly. Clone size is stated in some rows and not others, as once, few, many or a class when expanded.

J gene: TRBJ2-3; D gene: TRBD1; clone size: .; V gene: TRBV27; CDR3 DNA: TGTGCCAGCAGTTTGGGACAGGGCTTCACAGATACGCAGTATTTT; CDR3 protein: CASSLGQGFTDTQYF
J gene: TRBJ2-3; D gene: TRBD2; clone size: .; V gene: TRBV30; CDR3 DNA: TGTGCCTGGACCACACCGGGACTAGCTTACACAGATACGCAGTATTTT; CDR3 protein: CAWTTPGLAYTDTQYF
J gene: TRBJ1-6; D gene: .; clone size: many; V gene: TRBV6-6; CDR3 DNA: TGTGCCAGCAGTTACTCGAGTTTTCGGGGGGGACCGGTCAATTCACCCCTCCACTTT; CDR3 protein: CASSYSSFRGGPVNSPLHF
J gene: TRBJ2-5; D gene: .; clone size: .; V gene: TRBV10-3; CDR3 DNA: TGTGCCATCAGTGAGAAGGAGACCCAGTACTTC; CDR3 protein: CAISEKETQYF
J gene: TRBJ2-5; D gene: .; clone size: few; V gene: TRBV20-1; CDR3 DNA: TGCAGTGCTTTCCCCAGCGGACAAGAGACCCAGTACTTC; CDR3 protein: CSAFPSGQETQYF
J gene: TRBJ1-4; D gene: .; clone size: .; V gene: TRBV7-9; CDR3 DNA: TGTGCCAGCAGCCGAGCCCGAGAAAACCTGTTTTTT; CDR3 protein: CASSRARENLFF
J gene: TRBJ2-5; D gene: .; clone size: .; V gene: TRBV6-1; CDR3 DNA: TGTGCCAGCCTAGGGGGGCCAACCCAGTACTTC; CDR3 protein: CASLGGPTQYF
J gene: TRBJ1-1; D gene: .; clone size: once; V gene: TRBV28; CDR3 DNA: TGTGCCAGCAGTTGGTTCGGCTTTGAAGCTTTCTTT; CDR3 protein: CASSWFGFEAFF
J gene: TRBJ1-2; D gene: .; clone size: few; V gene: TRBV12-3/TRBV12-4; CDR3 DNA: TGTGCCAGCAGTCCAGGGGTAAACTATGGCTACACCTTC; CDR3 protein: CASSPGVNYGYTF
J gene: TRBJ1-3; D gene: .; clone size: .; V gene: TRBV12-3/TRBV12-4; CDR3 DNA: TGTGCCAGCAGTCTCAGGGTAGGATCCGGAAACACCATATATTTT; CDR3 protein: CASSLRVGSGNTIYF
J gene: TRBJ1-2; D gene: .; clone size: .; V gene: TRBV18; CDR3 DNA: TGTGCCAGCTCATCCTCCCGGGACCGTATCTATGGCTACACCTTC; CDR3 protein: CASSSSRDRIYGYTF
J gene: TRBJ2-5; D gene: .; clone size: .; V gene: TRBV7-2; CDR3 DNA: TGTGCCAGCAGCTTGGTAGGGGTACGGGAGACCCAGTACTTC; CDR3 protein: CASSLVGVRETQYF
J gene: TRBJ2-5; D gene: .; clone size: few; V gene: TRBV11-3; CDR3 DNA: TGTGCCAGCAGCTTAGGTCCGACGCGATCAGAGACCCAGTACTTC; CDR3 protein: CASSLGPTRSETQYF
J gene: TRBJ1-1; D gene: .; clone size: few; V gene: TRBV6-2/TRBV6-3; CDR3 DNA: TGTGCCAGCTTGGGTTATCCGGGACGACACATGAACACTGAAGCTTTCTTT; CDR3 protein: CASLGYPGRHMNTEAFF
J gene: TRBJ1-2; D gene: .; clone size: few; V gene: TRBV11-2; CDR3 DNA: TGTGCCAGCAGTCTAGACATCCTCTATGGCTACACCTTC; CDR3 protein: CASSLDILYGYTF
J gene: TRBJ1-5; D gene: .; clone size: few; V gene: TRBV7-8; CDR3 DNA: TGTGCCAGCAGCTTAGGTGTCTTACAGGGCGATCAGCCCCAGCATTTT; CDR3 protein: CASSLGVLQGDQPQHF
J gene: TRBJ2-1; D gene: .; clone size: few; V gene: TRBV4-1; CDR3 DNA: TGCGCCAGCAGCCCACAGGACAGAGGGGCCTACAATGAGCAGTTCTTC; CDR3 protein: CASSPQDRGAYNEQFF
J gene: TRBJ2-1; D gene: .; clone size: few; V gene: TRBV30; CDR3 DNA: TGTGCCTCACAACCGGGACCACACGTCAATGAGCAGTTCTTC; CDR3 protein: CASQPGPHVNEQFF
J gene: TRBJ1-5; D gene: TRBD1; clone size: .; V gene: TRBV7-6; CDR3 DNA: TGTGCCACGCAGGGACAGGGGATTCGTCAGCCCCAGCATTTT; CDR3 protein: CATQGQGIRQPQHF
J gene: TRBJ2-5; D gene: .; clone size: .; V gene: TRBV7-9; CDR3 DNA: TGTGCCAGCAGCTCCCCAAGGACAACTCAAGAGACCCAGTACTTC; CDR3 protein: CASSSPRTTQETQYF
J gene: TRBJ1-2; D gene: TRBD1; clone size: many; V gene: TRBV7-2; CDR3 DNA: TGTGCCAGCAGCTTAGTCGCGGGTGGGAGGACAGGGCAGAACTATGGCTACACCTTC; CDR3 protein: CASSLVAGGRTGQNYGYTF
J gene: TRBJ2-3; D gene: .; clone size: few; V gene: TRBV7-3; CDR3 DNA: TGTGCCAGCAGCTCGACTATATCCGCCGATACGCAGTATTTT; CDR3 protein: CASSSTISADTQYF
J gene: TRBJ1-1; D gene: TRBD1; clone size: .; V gene: TRBV27; CDR3 DNA: TGTGCCAGCAGAGGGGGCAAGGCTGAAGCTTTCTTT; CDR3 protein: CASRGGKAEAFF
J gene: TRBJ2-7; D gene: TRBD2; clone size: .; V gene: TRBV5-4; CDR3 DNA: TGTGCCAGCAGCCCGACTAGCGGGAGAATCTACGAGCAGTACTTC; CDR3 protein: CASSPTSGRIYEQYF